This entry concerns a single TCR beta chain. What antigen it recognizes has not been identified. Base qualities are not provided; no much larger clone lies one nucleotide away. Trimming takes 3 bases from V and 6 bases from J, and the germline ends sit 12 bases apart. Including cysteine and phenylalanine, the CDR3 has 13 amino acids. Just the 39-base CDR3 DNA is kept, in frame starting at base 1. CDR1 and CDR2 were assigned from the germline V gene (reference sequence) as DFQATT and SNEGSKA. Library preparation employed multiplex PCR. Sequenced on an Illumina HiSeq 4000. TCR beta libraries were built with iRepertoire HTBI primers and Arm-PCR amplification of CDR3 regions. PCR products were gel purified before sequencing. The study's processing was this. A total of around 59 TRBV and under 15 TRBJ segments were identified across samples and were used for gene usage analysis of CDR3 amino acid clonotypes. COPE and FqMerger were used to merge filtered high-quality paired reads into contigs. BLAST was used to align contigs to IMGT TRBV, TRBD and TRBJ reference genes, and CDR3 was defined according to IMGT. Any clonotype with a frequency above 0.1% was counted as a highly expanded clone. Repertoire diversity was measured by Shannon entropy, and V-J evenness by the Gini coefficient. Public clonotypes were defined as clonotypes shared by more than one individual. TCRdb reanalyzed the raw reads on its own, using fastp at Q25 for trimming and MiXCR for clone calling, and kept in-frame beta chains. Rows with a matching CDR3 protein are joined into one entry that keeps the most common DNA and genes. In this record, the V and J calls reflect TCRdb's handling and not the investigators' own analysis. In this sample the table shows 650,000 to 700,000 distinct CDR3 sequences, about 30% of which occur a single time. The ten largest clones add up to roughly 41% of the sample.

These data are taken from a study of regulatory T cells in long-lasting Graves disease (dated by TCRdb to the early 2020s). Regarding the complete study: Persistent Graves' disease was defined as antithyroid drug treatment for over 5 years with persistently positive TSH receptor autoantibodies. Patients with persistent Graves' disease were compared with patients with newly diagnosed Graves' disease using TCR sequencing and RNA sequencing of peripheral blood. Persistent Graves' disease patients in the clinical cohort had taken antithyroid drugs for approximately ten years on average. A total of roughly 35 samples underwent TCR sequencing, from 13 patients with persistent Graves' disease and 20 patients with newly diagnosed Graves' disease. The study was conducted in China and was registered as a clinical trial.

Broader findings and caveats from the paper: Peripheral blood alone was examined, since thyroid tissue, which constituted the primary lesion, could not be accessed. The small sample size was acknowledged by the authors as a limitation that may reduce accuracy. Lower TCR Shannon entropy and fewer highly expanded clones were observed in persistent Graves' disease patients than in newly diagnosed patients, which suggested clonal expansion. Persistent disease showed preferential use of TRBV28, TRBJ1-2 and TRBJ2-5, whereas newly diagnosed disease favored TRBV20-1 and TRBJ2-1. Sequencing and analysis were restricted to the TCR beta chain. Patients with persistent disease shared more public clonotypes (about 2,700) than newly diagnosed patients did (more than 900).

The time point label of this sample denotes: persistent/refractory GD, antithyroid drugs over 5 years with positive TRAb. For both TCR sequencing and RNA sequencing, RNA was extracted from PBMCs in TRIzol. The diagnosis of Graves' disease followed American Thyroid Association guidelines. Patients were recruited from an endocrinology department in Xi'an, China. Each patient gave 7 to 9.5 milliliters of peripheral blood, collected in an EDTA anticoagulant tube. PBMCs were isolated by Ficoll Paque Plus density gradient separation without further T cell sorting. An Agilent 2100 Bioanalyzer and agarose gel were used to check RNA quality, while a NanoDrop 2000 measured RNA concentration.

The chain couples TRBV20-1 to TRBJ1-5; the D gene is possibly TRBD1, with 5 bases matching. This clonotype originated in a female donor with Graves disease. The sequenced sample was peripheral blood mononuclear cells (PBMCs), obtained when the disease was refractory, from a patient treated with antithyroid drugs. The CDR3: CSASRGGSQPQHF. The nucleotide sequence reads TGCAGTGCTAGCCGCGGGGGGAGTCAGCCCCAGCATTTT.